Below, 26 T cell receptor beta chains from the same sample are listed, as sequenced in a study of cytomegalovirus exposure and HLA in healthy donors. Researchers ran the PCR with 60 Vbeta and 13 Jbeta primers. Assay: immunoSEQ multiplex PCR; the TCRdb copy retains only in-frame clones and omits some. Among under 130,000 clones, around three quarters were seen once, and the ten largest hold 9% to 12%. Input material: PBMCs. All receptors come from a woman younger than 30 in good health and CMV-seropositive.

The CDR3 loop reads CASSLVLWLADSYEQYF. CDR3 in DNA: TGTGCCAGCAGCTTAGTGCTATGGCTAGCGGACTCCTACGAGCAGTACTTC. The chain joins TRBV11-2 to TRBJ2-7; 7 bases fit TRBD2. The CDR3 sequence is 17 residues long. Looked up from germline, CDR1 is SGHAT and CDR2 is FQNNGV. After removal of 1 base from V and 0 bases from J, the junction contained 9 bases not matched to a gene.

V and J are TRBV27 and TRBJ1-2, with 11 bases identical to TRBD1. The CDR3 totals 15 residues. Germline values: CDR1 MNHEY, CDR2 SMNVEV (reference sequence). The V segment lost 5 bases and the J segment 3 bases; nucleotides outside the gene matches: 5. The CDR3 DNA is TGTGCCAGCAGTCCCTGGGACAGGGGGGACTATGGCTACACCTTC. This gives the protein CASSPWDRGDYGYTF.

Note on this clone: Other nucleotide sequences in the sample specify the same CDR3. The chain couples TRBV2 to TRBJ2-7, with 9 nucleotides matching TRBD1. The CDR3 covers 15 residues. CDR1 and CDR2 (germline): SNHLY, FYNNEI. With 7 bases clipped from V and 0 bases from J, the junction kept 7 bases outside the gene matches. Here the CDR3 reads CASTFGQGTSYEQYF. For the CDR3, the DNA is TGTGCCAGCACCTTCGGACAGGGGACCTCCTACGAGCAGTACTTC.

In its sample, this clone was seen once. CDR3 in amino acids: CASSFGTGGGSYGYTF. The DNA of the CDR3 is TGTGCCAGCAGCTTCGGGACAGGAGGGGGCAGCTATGGCTACACCTTC. The chain joins TRBV11-2 to TRBJ1-2; 8 positions match TRBD1. The germline V gene has CDR1 SGHAT and CDR2 FQNNGV. The CDR3 covers 16 residues. The V gene end was trimmed by 3 bases and the J gene end by 4 bases; junction bases not matched to a gene: 10.

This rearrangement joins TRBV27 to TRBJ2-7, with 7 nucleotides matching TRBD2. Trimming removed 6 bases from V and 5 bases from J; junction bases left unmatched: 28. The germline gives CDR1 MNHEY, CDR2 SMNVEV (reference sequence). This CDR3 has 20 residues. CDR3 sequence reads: CASSPLATSPPRTRRNEQYF. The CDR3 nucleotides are TGTGCCAGCAGCCCCCTCGCCACAAGTCCCCCCAGGACTAGGAGGAACGAGCAGTACTTC.

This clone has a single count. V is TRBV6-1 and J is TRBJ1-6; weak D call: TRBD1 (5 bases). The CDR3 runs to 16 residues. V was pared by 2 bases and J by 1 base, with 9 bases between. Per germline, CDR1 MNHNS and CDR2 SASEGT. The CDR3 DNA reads TGTGCCAGCAGTGAAAGGGGAAAGTCCTATAATTCACCCCTCCACTTT. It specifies CASSERGKSYNSPLHF.

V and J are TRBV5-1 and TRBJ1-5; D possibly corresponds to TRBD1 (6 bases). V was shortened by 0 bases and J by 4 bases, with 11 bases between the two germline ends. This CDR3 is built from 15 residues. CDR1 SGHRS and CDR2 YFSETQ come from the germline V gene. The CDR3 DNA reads TGCGCCAGCAGCTTGGGGACAGAGGGGAATCAGCCCCAGCATTTT. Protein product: CASSLGTEGNQPQHF.

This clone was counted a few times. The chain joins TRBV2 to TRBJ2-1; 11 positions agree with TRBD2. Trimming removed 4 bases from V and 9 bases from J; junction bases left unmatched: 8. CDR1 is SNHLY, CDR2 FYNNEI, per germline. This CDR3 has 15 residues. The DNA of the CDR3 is TGTGCCAGCAGTGTAGGACTAGCGGGTGGGGGTGAGCAGTTCTTC. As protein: CASSVGLAGGGEQFF.

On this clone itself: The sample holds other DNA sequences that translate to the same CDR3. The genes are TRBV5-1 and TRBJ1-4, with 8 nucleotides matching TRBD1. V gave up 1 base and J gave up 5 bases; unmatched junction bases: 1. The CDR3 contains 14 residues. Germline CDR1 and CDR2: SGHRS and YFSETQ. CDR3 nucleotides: TGCGCCAGCAGCTTGCAGGGGGCGAATGAAAAACTGTTTTTT. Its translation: CASSLQGANEKLFF.

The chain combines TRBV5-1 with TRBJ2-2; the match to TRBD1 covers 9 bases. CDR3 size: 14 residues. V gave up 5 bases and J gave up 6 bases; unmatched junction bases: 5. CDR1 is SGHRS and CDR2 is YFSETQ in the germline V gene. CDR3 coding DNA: TGCGCCAGCAGAAGGGACAGGGAGGCCGGGGAGCTGTTTTTT. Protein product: CASRRDREAGELFF.

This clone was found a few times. CDR3 DNA: TGCGCCAGCAGCCTGGACAGTTCTGGAAACACCATATATTTT. Translated, it gives CASSLDSSGNTIYF. This chain connects TRBV5-1 to TRBJ1-3, with a tentative D call TRBD1 (6 bases). V shed 4 bases and J shed 1 base, with 9 bases lying between them. The CDR3 contains 14 residues. CDR1 and CDR2 from the germline V gene are SGHRS and YFSETQ.

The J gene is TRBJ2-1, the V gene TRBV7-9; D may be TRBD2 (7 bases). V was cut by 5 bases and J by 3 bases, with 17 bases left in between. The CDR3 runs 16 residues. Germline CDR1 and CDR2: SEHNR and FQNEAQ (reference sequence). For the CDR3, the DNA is TGTGCCAGCAGCCACGCCGGGCGGGGGCACTACAATGAGCAGTTCTTC. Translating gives CASSHAGRGHYNEQFF.

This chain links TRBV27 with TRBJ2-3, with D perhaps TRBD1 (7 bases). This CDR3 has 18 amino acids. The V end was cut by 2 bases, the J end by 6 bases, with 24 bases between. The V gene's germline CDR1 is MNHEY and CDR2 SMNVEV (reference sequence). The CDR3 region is CASSLRRDRRSRRDTQYF. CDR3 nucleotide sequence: TGTGCCAGCAGTTTAAGGAGGGACAGACGGTCTAGGCGGGATACGCAGTATTTT.

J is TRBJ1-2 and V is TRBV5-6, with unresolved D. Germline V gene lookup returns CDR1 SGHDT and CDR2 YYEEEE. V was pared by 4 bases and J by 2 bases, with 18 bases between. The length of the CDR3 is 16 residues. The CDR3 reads CASSPPMGVDNYGYTF. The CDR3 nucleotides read TGTGCCAGCAGCCCTCCCATGGGAGTAGACAACTATGGCTACACCTTC.

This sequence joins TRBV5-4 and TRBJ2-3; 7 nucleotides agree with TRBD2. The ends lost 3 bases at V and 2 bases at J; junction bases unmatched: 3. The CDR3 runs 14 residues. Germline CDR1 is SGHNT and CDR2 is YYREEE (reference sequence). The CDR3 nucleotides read TGTGCCAGCAGCTGGACTAGAAACACAGATACGCAGTATTTT. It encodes CASSWTRNTDTQYF.

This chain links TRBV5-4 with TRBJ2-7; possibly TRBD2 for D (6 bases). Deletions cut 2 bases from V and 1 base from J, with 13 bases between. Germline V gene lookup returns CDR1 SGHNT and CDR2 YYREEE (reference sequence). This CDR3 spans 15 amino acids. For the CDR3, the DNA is TGTGCCAGCAGCTTCCGGGACTCCGGATCCTACGAGCAGTACTTC. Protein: CASSFRDSGSYEQYF.

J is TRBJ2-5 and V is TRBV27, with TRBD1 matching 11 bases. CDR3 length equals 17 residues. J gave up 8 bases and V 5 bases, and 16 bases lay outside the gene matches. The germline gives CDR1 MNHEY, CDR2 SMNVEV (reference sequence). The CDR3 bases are TGTGCCAGCAGTACTGATCGGACAGGGGGCCTCCAAGGAACCCAGTACTTC. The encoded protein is CASSTDRTGGLQGTQYF.

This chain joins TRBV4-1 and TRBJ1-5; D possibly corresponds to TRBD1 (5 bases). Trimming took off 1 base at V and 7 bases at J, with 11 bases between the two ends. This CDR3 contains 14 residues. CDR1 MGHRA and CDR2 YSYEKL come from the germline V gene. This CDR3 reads CASSQVPGWQPQHF. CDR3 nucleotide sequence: TGCGCCAGCAGCCAAGTTCCAGGGTGGCAGCCCCAGCATTTT.

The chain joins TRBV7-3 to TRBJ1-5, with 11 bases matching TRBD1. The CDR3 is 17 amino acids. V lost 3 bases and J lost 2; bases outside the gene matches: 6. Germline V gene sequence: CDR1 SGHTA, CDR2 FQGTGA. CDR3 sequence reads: CASSLWTGGMGNQPQHF. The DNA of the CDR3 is TGTGCCAGCAGCTTGTGGACAGGGGGCATGGGCAATCAGCCCCAGCATTTT.

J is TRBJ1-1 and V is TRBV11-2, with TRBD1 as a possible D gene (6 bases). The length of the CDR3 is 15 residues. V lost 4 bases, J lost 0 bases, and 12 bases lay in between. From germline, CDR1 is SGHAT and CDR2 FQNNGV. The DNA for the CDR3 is TGTGCCAGCAGCTCCCTAGACAGGATGAACACTGAAGCTTTCTTT. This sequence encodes CASSSLDRMNTEAFF.

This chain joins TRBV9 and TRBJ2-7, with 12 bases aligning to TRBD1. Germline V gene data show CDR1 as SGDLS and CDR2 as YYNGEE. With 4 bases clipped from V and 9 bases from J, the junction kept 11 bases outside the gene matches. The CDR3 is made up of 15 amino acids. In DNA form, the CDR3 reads TGTGCCAGCAGCCCTTCTGGGACAGGGGGCGCTGGGCAGTACTTC. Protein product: CASSPSGTGGAGQYF. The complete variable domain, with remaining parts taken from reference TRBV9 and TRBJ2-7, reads DSGVTQTPKHLITATGQRVTLRCSPRSGDLSVYWYQQSLDQGLQFLIQYYNGEERAKGNILERFSAQQFPDLHSELNLSSLELGDSALYFCASSPSGTGGAGQYFGPGTRLTVT.

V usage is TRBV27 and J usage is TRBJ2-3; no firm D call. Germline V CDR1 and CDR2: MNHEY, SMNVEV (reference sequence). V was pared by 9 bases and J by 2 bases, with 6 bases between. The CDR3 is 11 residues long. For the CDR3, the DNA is TGTGCCAGTCTTATCACAGATACGCAGTATTTT. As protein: CASLITDTQYF.

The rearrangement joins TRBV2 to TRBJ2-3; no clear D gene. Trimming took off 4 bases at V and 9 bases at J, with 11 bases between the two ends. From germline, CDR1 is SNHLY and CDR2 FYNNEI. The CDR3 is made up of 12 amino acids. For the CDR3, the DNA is TGTGCCAGCAGTGCGGAGCGAGCAACGCAGTATTTT. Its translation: CASSAERATQYF.

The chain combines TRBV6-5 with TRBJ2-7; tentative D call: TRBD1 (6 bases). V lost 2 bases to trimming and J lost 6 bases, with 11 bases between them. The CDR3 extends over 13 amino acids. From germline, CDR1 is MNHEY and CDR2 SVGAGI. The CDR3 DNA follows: TGTGCCAGCAGTTACGTGGGCAGGGGCGAGCAGTACTTC. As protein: CASSYVGRGEQYF.

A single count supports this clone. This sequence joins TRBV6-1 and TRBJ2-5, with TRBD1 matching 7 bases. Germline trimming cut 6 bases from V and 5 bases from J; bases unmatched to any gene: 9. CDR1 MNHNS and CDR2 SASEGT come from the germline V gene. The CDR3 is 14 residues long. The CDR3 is CASSWTGGSETQYF. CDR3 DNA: TGTGCCAGCAGCTGGACAGGTGGGTCGGAGACCCAGTACTTC.

This CDR3 reads CASSVNRDSSYEQYF. DNA for the CDR3: TGTGCCAGCTCAGTCAACCGGGACAGTTCCTACGAGCAGTACTTC. The chain uses TRBV18 and TRBJ2-7; 7 nucleotides agree with TRBD1. There are 15 residues in the CDR3. J gave up 1 base and V 5 bases, and 8 bases lay outside the gene matches. The germline CDR1 and CDR2 sequences are KGHSH and LQKENI.